The 24 T cell receptor beta chains below come from one sample, sequenced in a study of T cells after yellow fever vaccination (dated 2019 in TCRdb). The treatment or condition label here, explained by the study, means: live attenuated yellow fever vaccine strain. Receptors were amplified or captured by 5' RACE. TCRdb lists the instrument as Illumina HiSeq 2500. TCRdb itself trimmed the public reads at Q25 with fastp, ran MiXCR and retained productive beta chains. Each CDR3 protein gets just one entry, which takes the most common genes and DNA from the rows behind it. This sample gives under 700,000 distinct CDR3 sequences in total; around 17% of them show up just once. Jointly, the top ten make up approximately 15% of the sample. The sample in question was PBMCs, obtained 5 days after the first yellow fever vaccination. The receptors originated from a man between 18 and 35 years old who received the YFV17D yellow fever vaccine.

In this sample, this clonotype turned up a few times. DNA for the CDR3: TGTGCCAGCAGCTTCCTCCAAGGAATCGATGAGCAGTTCTTC. As protein: CASSFLQGIDEQFF. The V and J genes are TRBV5-8 and TRBJ2-1; no reliable D call. The germline V gene encodes CDR1 SGHTS and CDR2 YDEGEE. This CDR3 has 14 amino acids. The germline V and J ends were trimmed by 2 bases and 8 bases, with 14 bases remaining between them. The whole variable domain, remainder taken from reference TRBV5-8 and TRBJ2-1, is EAGVTQSPTHLIKTRGQQATLRCSPISGHTSVYWYQQALGLGLQFLLWYDEGEERNRGNFPPRFSGRQFPNYSSELNVNALELEDSALYLCASSFLQGIDEQFFGPGTRLTVL.

This clonotype came up a few times. The gene calls are TRBV2 and TRBJ2-1, with a possible D match to TRBD2 (6 bases). Germline V CDR1 and CDR2: SNHLY, FYNNEI. This CDR3 comprises 13 residues. Deletions cut 0 bases from V and 9 bases from J, with 9 bases between. CDR3 coding DNA: TGTGCCAGCAGTGAAGCTTGGGGAGGTGAGCAGTTCTTC. This translates into CASSEAWGGEQFF.

This clonotype was detected a few times. The chain has TRBV5-1 and TRBJ2-7, with 8 bases aligning to TRBD1. The germline V gene encodes CDR1 SGHRS and CDR2 YFSETQ. V dropped 4 bases and J dropped 2; count of bases not matched to a gene: 8. The CDR3 contains 15 residues. The CDR3 coding sequence is TGCGCCAGCAGCCCCGACTTGACAGGGGCCTACGAGCAGTACTTC. Residues: CASSPDLTGAYEQYF.

This clonotype was observed a handful of times. The chain uses TRBV6-1 and TRBJ2-1; TRBD2 matches 10 bases. Trimming cost V 6 bases and J 7 bases; bases outside gene matches: 9. The CDR3 runs to 15 residues. CDR1 MNHNS and CDR2 SASEGT come from the germline V gene. The CDR3 coding sequence is TGTGCCAGCAGCCCTACTCTACTAGCGGGGAATGAGCAGTTCTTC. Its translation: CASSPTLLAGNEQFF.

Only a few counts were recorded for this clonotype. The chain carries TRBV7-9 and TRBJ2-7, with TRBD2 identical over 8 bases. Germline V lookup: CDR1 SEHNR, CDR2 FQNEAQ (reference sequence). V lost 3 bases and J lost 4; bases outside the gene matches: 8. The CDR3 is made up of 15 amino acids. CDR3 in amino acids: CASSFDGGAAYEQYF. The CDR3 DNA is TGTGCCAGCAGCTTTGACGGGGGGGCCGCTTACGAGCAGTACTTC. Using reference TRBV7-9 and TRBJ2-7 for the parts outside the CDR3, the full variable domain is DTGVSQNPRHKITKRGQNVTFRCDPISEHNRLYWYRQTLGQGPEFLTYFQNEAQLEKSRLLSDRFSAERPKGSFSTLEIQRTEQGDSAMYLCASSFDGGAAYEQYFGPGTRLTVT.

This clonotype was recorded a few times. The chain recombines TRBV7-2 with TRBJ2-1; weak D call: TRBD1 (6 bases). CDR1 is SGHTA, CDR2 FQGNSA, per germline. V lost 10 bases to trimming and J lost 2 bases, with 15 bases between them. This CDR3 is built from 14 residues. CDR3 nucleotides: TGTGCCACAGCAGGGGCCGGAACCTACAATGAGCAGTTCTTC. Protein sequence: CATAGAGTYNEQFF.

This clonotype turned up a few times. The chain combines TRBV29-1 with TRBJ1-1; D call uncertain. The germline gives CDR1 SQVTM, CDR2 ANQGSEA. V dropped 4 bases and J dropped 4 bases, with 16 bases sitting between them. This CDR3 has 14 amino acids. CDR3 amino acids: CSVVGLHRSTEAFF. CDR3 coding DNA: TGCAGCGTTGTAGGGCTCCATCGCTCCACTGAAGCTTTCTTT. The full variable domain, completed using reference TRBV29-1 and TRBJ1-1, is SAVISQKPSRDICQRGTSLTIQCQVDSQVTMMFWYRQQPGQSLTLIATANQGSEATYESGFVIDKFPISRPNLTFSTLTVSNMSPEDSSIYLCSVVGLHRSTEAFFGQGTRLTVV.

V gene TRBV11-2 combines with J gene TRBJ2-6, with D uncertain. The germline V and J ends were trimmed by 5 bases and 0 bases, with 11 bases remaining between them. This CDR3 has 16 amino acids. In germline, CDR1 is SGHAT, CDR2 FQNNGV. The CDR3 loop is CASSLLGLSGANVLTF. CDR3 nucleotide sequence: TGTGCCAGCAGCCTTCTAGGGCTCTCTGGGGCCAACGTCCTGACTTTC.

V and J are TRBV14 and TRBJ2-3, with TRBD2 as a possible D gene (6 bases). V lost 5 bases and J 2 bases, leaving 17 bases between the germline ends. The CDR3 is 16 amino acids. Germline CDR1 is SGHDN and CDR2 is FVKESK. The CDR3 reads CASSGGTLDFTDTQYF. In DNA, the CDR3 is TGTGCCAGCAGCGGCGGGACCCTTGATTTCACAGATACGCAGTATTTT.

The J gene is TRBJ2-4, the V gene TRBV7-9, with TRBD1 matching 7 bases. From germline, CDR1 is SEHNR and CDR2 FQNEAQ (reference sequence). V dropped 5 bases and J dropped 10; count of bases not matched to a gene: 14. CDR3 length: 15 residues. The CDR3 here is CASSGDSRLAGIQYF. The CDR3, as DNA: TGTGCCAGCAGCGGGGACAGTCGATTGGCCGGGATTCAGTACTTC.

This clonotype was detected only a few times. The V gene is TRBV12-3 or TRBV12-4, the J gene TRBJ1-2; a weak D match, TRBD1 (5 bases). V was trimmed by 4 bases and J by 4 bases, leaving 13 bases between them. CDR3 length: 14 residues. In nucleotides, the CDR3 is TGTGCCAGCAGTTACGGGCAGGGTCCCTATGGCTACACCTTC. Amino acid sequence: CASSYGQGPYGYTF.

This rearrangement joins TRBV24-1 to TRBJ2-3; tentatively, D is TRBD2 (6 bases). Deletions cut 4 bases from V and 4 bases from J, with 8 bases between. CDR3 length: 13 residues. The germline gives CDR1 KGHDR, CDR2 SFDVKD. CDR3 in amino acids: CATSEASADTQYF. CDR3 bases: TGTGCCACCAGTGAAGCTAGCGCAGATACGCAGTATTTT.

This clonotype was observed at least ten times. This chain connects TRBV11-1 to TRBJ2-3; 9 nucleotides line up with TRBD2. The CDR3 runs 18 residues. Germline V gene lookup returns CDR1 SGHAT and CDR2 FQDESV (reference sequence). After removal of 5 bases from V and 2 bases from J, the junction contained 14 bases not matched to a gene. The CDR3 DNA reads TGTGCCAGCAGCCCTAGTTTAGCGGGGGACGGGATCACAGATACGCAGTATTTT. Translated, it gives CASSPSLAGDGITDTQYF. Using reference TRBV11-1 and TRBJ2-3 for the parts outside the CDR3, the full variable domain is EAEVAQSPRYKITEKSQAVAFWCDPISGHATLYWYRQILGQGPELLVQFQDESVVDDSQLPKDRFSAERLKGVDSTLKIQPAELGDSAMYLCASSPSLAGDGITDTQYFGPGTRLTVL.

This clonotype occurred a few times. The CDR3 is CASTSGNSGNTIYF. In DNA form, the CDR3 reads TGTGCCAGCACCTCAGGGAACTCTGGAAACACCATATATTTT. The rearrangement uses TRBV6-2 or TRBV6-3 and TRBJ1-3; D is perhaps TRBD1 (5 bases). Trimming removed 7 bases at V and 0 bases at J, with 10 bases between. Per the germline V gene, CDR1 is MNHEY and CDR2 is SVGEGT. The CDR3 totals 14 residues.

In this sample, this clonotype turned up many times. V is TRBV5-1 and J is TRBJ1-1; 7 bases are shared with TRBD1. There are 14 residues in the CDR3. Per the germline V gene, CDR1 is SGHRS and CDR2 is YFSETQ. The trim removed 4 bases at V and 4 bases at J, leaving 7 bases unmatched. CDR3 loop: CASSRTGVLTEAFF. CDR3 bases: TGCGCCAGCAGCAGAACAGGGGTTCTCACTGAAGCTTTCTTT.

This clonotype was detected only a few times. This sequence joins TRBV27 and TRBJ1-1; possibly TRBD1 for D (6 bases). Deletions cut 6 bases from V and 10 bases from J, with 15 bases between. From germline, CDR1 is MNHEY and CDR2 SMNVEV (reference sequence). The CDR3 consists of 12 residues. The CDR3 coding sequence is TGTGCCAGCAGGGCCTGGAGGGGGACAGCTTTCTTT. Translating gives CASRAWRGTAFF.

The chain recombines TRBV4-1 with TRBJ2-1, with unresolved D. The CDR3 is 17 amino acids. From germline, CDR1 is MGHRA and CDR2 YSYEKL. V shed 1 base and J shed 0 bases, with 13 bases lying between them. The CDR3 DNA reads as TGCGCCAGCAGCCAAGGCGTAGCAAGGAGCTCCTACAATGAGCAGTTCTTC. This encodes CASSQGVARSSYNEQFF.

J is TRBJ1-4 and V is TRBV11-1, with 9 nucleotides matching TRBD1. The germline V gene has CDR1 SGHAT and CDR2 FQDESV (reference sequence). CDR3 length equals 18 residues. The V segment lost 5 bases and the J segment 0 bases; nucleotides outside the gene matches: 10. The CDR3 loop is CASSPRTGDYATNEKLFF. Written as DNA, the CDR3 is TGTGCCAGCAGCCCCCGGACAGGGGACTATGCAACTAATGAAAAACTGTTTTTT.

This sequence joins TRBV11-3 and TRBJ2-1; the match to TRBD2 covers 11 bases. The CDR3 length is 18 residues. The germline gives CDR1 SGHNT, CDR2 YENEEA. The J segment lost 6 bases and the V segment lost 4 bases, leaving 14 bases of the junction unmatched. Here the CDR3 DNA reads TGTGCCAGCAGCTCCCCGGGTAGCGGGGGGGCGAGCCCCAATGAGCAGTTCTTC. This encodes CASSSPGSGGASPNEQFF.

This clonotype was seen only a few times. This chain joins TRBV29-1 and TRBJ2-1; possible D gene TRBD2, 6 bases. Germline values: CDR1 SQVTM, CDR2 ANQGSEA. The CDR3 contains 16 residues. V shed 0 bases and J shed 4 bases, with 16 bases lying between them. This CDR3 is CSVEDIPSGPYNEQFF. The CDR3 region has the DNA TGCAGCGTTGAAGATATCCCCAGCGGGCCGTACAATGAGCAGTTCTTC.

There are a few counts of this clonotype. The chain recombines TRBV5-1 with TRBJ2-3, with 7 nucleotides matching TRBD1. The germline CDR1 and CDR2 sequences are SGHRS and YFSETQ. This CDR3 has 14 amino acids. With V trimmed by 5 bases and J by 0 bases, 3 bases remained unmatched. The CDR3 loop is CASSDRASTDTQYF. DNA of the CDR3: TGCGCCAGCAGTGACAGGGCCAGCACAGATACGCAGTATTTT.

J is TRBJ2-7 and V is TRBV14, with D unclear. The CDR3 extends over 16 amino acids. Germline-derived CDR1 and CDR2 are SGHDN and FVKESK. Trimming took 1 base from V and 3 from J, leaving 16 bases between them. The CDR3 sequence: CASSQVLGLPIYEQYF. The DNA for the CDR3 is TGTGCCAGCAGCCAAGTACTTGGCCTACCCATCTACGAGCAGTACTTC.

This clonotype was recorded a few times. CDR3 protein: CASSEGEKYF. In DNA form, the CDR3 reads TGTGCCAGCAGTGAAGGGGAGAAGTACTTC. V is TRBV6-1 and J is TRBJ2-7; weak D call: TRBD2 (5 bases). Germline V gene lookup returns CDR1 MNHNS and CDR2 SASEGT. Trimming pared 1 base from V and 11 bases from J, leaving 6 bases between. This CDR3 spans 10 amino acids.

V usage is TRBV20-1 and J usage is TRBJ2-3, with 10 bases identical to TRBD1. The V segment lost 2 bases and the J segment 4 bases; nucleotides outside the gene matches: 9. Germline V lookup: CDR1 DFQATT, CDR2 SNEGSKA (reference sequence). The CDR3 runs to 16 residues. This CDR3 reads CSARSLPGQGSDTQYF. In nucleotides, the CDR3 is TGCAGTGCTAGATCACTCCCGGGACAGGGGTCAGATACGCAGTATTTT.